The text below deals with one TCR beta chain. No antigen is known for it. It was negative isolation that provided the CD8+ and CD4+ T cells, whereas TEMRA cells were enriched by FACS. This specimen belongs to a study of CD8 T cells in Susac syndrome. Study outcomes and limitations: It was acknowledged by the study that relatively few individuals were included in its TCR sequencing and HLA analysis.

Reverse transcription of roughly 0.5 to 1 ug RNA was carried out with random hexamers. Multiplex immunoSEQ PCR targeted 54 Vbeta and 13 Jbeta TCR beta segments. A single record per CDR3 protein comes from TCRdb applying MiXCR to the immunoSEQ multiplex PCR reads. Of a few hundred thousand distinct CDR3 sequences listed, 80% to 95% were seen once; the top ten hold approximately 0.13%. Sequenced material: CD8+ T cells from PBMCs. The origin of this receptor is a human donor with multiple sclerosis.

The DNA for the CDR3 is TGTGCCAGCACGTTCACGGGAGGGGACACCGGGGAGCTGTTTTTT. It encodes CASTFTGGDTGELFF. V usage is TRBV12-3 or TRBV12-4 and J usage is TRBJ2-2; 8 nucleotides align to TRBD2. The length of the CDR3 is 15 residues. V lost 7 bases and J lost 3; bases outside the gene matches: 7.